The TCR beta chain under discussion was sequenced for a study of glioma-infiltrating T cells. Study details: Low-grade gliomas were grade II; glioblastomas were grade IV at initial diagnosis. Glioma patients had dexamethasone for six or fewer days before surgery.

Study-level findings and limits: Shared blood CDR3 signature motifs marked patients with low tissue-blood divergence.

This clonotype was seen only a few times. Its specificity is unknown. Amplification of TCR alpha and beta CDR3 regions from RNA used iRepertoire nested multiplex PCR. One-step reverse transcription and amplification started from roughly 100-400 ng of tissue mRNA or PBMC total RNA. MiXCR, applied by TCRdb to the multiplex PCR reads, yields one record per CDR3 protein. This sample has 400,000 or so distinct CDR3 sequences, with less than 50% found just once. Germline trimming cut 1 base from V and 7 bases from J; bases unmatched to any gene: 13. In germline, CDR1 is SGHTA, CDR2 FQGNSA. This CDR3 is built from 16 residues.

This chain joins TRBV7-2 and TRBJ2-7; the match to TRBD2 covers 7 bases. The sequence came from a human donor with low-grade glioma or glioblastoma, undergoing nonglioma brain surgery, or in good health (not recorded which). Sequenced: glioma tissue, nonneoplastic brain tissue, or PBMCs (not recorded which). The CDR3 sequence: CASSLGATSIVWEQYF. In DNA, the CDR3 is TGTGCCAGCAGCTTAGGTGCGACTAGCATTGTTTGGGAGCAGTACTTC.